This entry is about one TCR beta chain. Its target is unknown. Germline CDR1 MGHRA, CDR2 YSYEKL. This CDR3 has 15 residues. Trimming cost V 1 base and J 6 bases, with 15 bases left between them. The sample comes from a study of T cell responses to AZD1222 COVID-19 vaccine. Study findings and constraints: Targeting of unmutated variant regions was reportedly seen in nearly half of spike-specific TCRs. There were repertoire samples only from the period after the peak T cell response. Baseline seropositives among AZD1222 recipients totaled only five to seven.

The table came from immunoSEQ multiplex PCR; TCRdb's copy has only in-frame clones and leaves some out. The table includes 150,000 to 200,000 clones, roughly 92% detected once. The chain has TRBV4-1 and TRBJ1-1, with D tentatively TRBD1 (5 bases). The specimen was peripheral blood, collected on day 0 of AZD1222 vaccination. This sequence was found in an adult in good health. The CDR3, as DNA: TGCGCCAGCAGCCAAGCCTCGTGGGGGGGTCCTGAAGCTTTCTTT. It translates to CASSQASWGGPEAFF.